Below, 32 T cell receptor beta chains from the same sample are listed, as sequenced in a study of blood T cells in healthy people across ages. Next came a second PCR, run for about 6 to 12 cycles, which used a sample-barcoded 5' primer along with a J-beta primer mix. TCRdb reprocessed the 5' RACE reads with MiXCR, giving one entry per CDR3 protein. The sample has about 1,500,000 distinct CDR3 sequences, roughly 27% seen once; the top ten hold 7.7%. Specimen: blood. These receptors were collected from a woman aged 30 to 39 in good health.

V usage is TRBV20-1 and J usage is TRBJ2-1, with D perhaps matching TRBD1 or TRBD2 (5 bases each). This CDR3 has 15 residues. Germline-derived CDR1 and CDR2 are DFQATT and SNEGSKA (reference sequence). V lost 0 bases, J lost 9 bases, and 18 bases lay in between. CDR3 loop: CSAREGTGKASEQFF. The CDR3, as DNA: TGCAGTGCTAGAGAGGGGACGGGCAAAGCCAGTGAGCAGTTCTTC.

J is TRBJ2-1 and V is TRBV5-1; TRBD2 matches 7 bases. V dropped 1 base and J dropped 0; count of bases not matched to a gene: 4. In germline, CDR1 is SGHRS, CDR2 YFSETQ. This CDR3 is built from 16 residues. The CDR3 protein is CASSLIAGVSYNEQFF. DNA of the CDR3: TGCGCCAGCAGCTTGATCGCGGGGGTCTCCTACAATGAGCAGTTCTTC.

The V gene is TRBV7-2, the J gene TRBJ2-1; 8 positions match TRBD2. The CDR3 covers 16 residues. The germline gives CDR1 SGHTA, CDR2 FQGNSA. J lost 8 bases, V lost 5 bases, and 14 bases had no gene match. CDR3 coding DNA: TGTGCCAGCAGCGTTAGCGGGGAAAGGCCCCAAGATGAGCAGTTCTTC. Translation: CASSVSGERPQDEQFF.

There are a few counts of this clonotype. A much bigger clone sits one base away, suggesting this may be a read error. This chain joins TRBV7-9 and TRBJ2-6; D remains unclear. Germline V gene sequence: CDR1 SEHNR, CDR2 FQNEAQ (reference sequence). The CDR3 is made up of 14 amino acids. CDR3 nucleotide sequence: TGTGCCGGCAGCTTACTCGCTGGGGCCAACGTCCTGACTTTC. This encodes CAGSLLAGANVLTF.

This clonotype has ten or more counts. The chain uses TRBV20-1 and TRBJ2-5; D uncertain. The V end was cut by 6 bases, the J end by 4 bases, with 9 bases between. The length of the CDR3 is 11 residues. Germline V gives CDR1 DFQATT, CDR2 SNEGSKA (reference sequence). CDR3 bases: TGCAGTGCCACGACTGGAGAGACCCAGTACTTC. Residues: CSATTGETQYF.

This clonotype was observed a handful of times. The rearrangement links TRBV12-3 or TRBV12-4 to TRBJ1-6; 10 nucleotides align to TRBD1. Losses at the gene ends were 7 bases for V and 5 bases for J; bases not matched to a gene: 5. This CDR3 is 15 amino acids long. CDR3 nucleotide sequence: TGTGCCAGCAAAGGACAGGGGGGTAATAATTCACCCCTCCACTTT. Its protein is CASKGQGGNNSPLHF.

This clonotype was counted only a few times. The chain carries TRBV9 and TRBJ2-5, with a weak D call TRBD2 (6 bases). The CDR3 is made up of 15 amino acids. CDR1 is SGDLS and CDR2 is YYNGEE in the germline V gene. With 0 bases removed from V and 5 bases from J, the gap between germline ends came to 14 bases. The CDR3 here is CASSVDLATTETQYF. The CDR3, as DNA: TGTGCCAGCAGCGTAGATCTAGCGACCACCGAGACCCAGTACTTC. Together with reference TRBV9 and TRBJ2-5, the CDR3 gives the full variable domain: DSGVTQTPKHLITATGQRVTLRCSPRSGDLSVYWYQQSLDQGLQFLIQYYNGEERAKGNILERFSAQQFPDLHSELNLSSLELGDSALYFCASSVDLATTETQYFGPGTRLLVL.

This clonotype was seen at least ten times. V and J are TRBV20-1 and TRBJ2-7, with D perhaps being TRBD1 or TRBD2 (6 bases each). Germline V CDR1 and CDR2: DFQATT, SNEGSKA (reference sequence). The CDR3 totals 12 residues. V was pared by 6 bases and J by 1 base, with 10 bases between. The CDR3 is CSAAGQSYEQYF. The CDR3 region has the DNA TGCAGTGCGGCGGGACAATCCTACGAGCAGTACTTC.

As regards this clonotype: A read error may account for a junction end that differs from germline. The chain joins TRBV27 to TRBJ2-1; no clear D gene. The CDR3 length is 13 residues. Germline values: CDR1 MNHEY, CDR2 SMNVEV (reference sequence). CDR3 sequence (DNA): TGTGCCAGCAGTATCCAATACTACGATGAGCAGTTCTTC. Translation: CASSIQYYDEQFF.

This clonotype was recorded a few times. The chain couples TRBV5-1 to TRBJ1-2; D may be TRBD1 (6 bases). Trimming cost V 4 bases and J 6 bases, with 16 bases left between them. The CDR3 spans 14 residues. CDR1 and CDR2 (germline): SGHRS, YFSETQ. CDR3 DNA sequence: TGCGCCAGCAGCCCCGGGGGGGGCCTGAATGGCTACACCTTC. Translation: CASSPGGGLNGYTF.

Regarding this clonotype: At one end the junction does not follow the germline gene, possibly because of a read error. V usage is TRBV4-3 and J usage is TRBJ2-7, with D possibly matching TRBD2 (6 bases). CDR1 and CDR2 (germline): LGHNA, YSLEER. CDR3 length equals 15 residues. CDR3 region: CANSHGHGSSYEQYF. The CDR3 region has the DNA TGCGCCAACAGCCACGGTCACGGGAGCTCCTACGAGCAGTACTTC.

The rearrangement links TRBV12-3 or TRBV12-4 to TRBJ2-5; tentative D call: TRBD2 (5 bases). The DNA end is more similar to TRBJ2-7, so the J call may be wrong. The CDR3 contains 11 residues. The CDR3 spells CASKRRDEQYF. The CDR3 region has the DNA TGTGCCAGCAAACGGCGGGACGAGCAGTACTTC.

This clonotype was seen many times. This chain joins TRBV29-1 and TRBJ2-1; 8 bases fit TRBD2. The CDR3 contains 14 residues. Germline V lookup: CDR1 SQVTM, CDR2 ANQGSEA. V lost 1 base and J lost 7; bases outside the gene matches: 6. The CDR3 DNA follows: TGCAGCGTTGAAGGTCAGGGACTAGGGAATGAGCAGTTCTTC. This gives the protein CSVEGQGLGNEQFF.

The rearrangement links TRBV21-1 to TRBJ2-5; TRBD2, the table's D call, lacks a check against the DNA. TRBV21-1 is deemed a pseudogene. The length of the CDR3 is 16 residues. The CDR3 spells CASSKPTSGGEETQYF. CDR3 DNA sequence: TGTGCCAGCAGCAAACCTACTAGCGGGGGAGAAGAGACCCAGTACTTC.

This clonotype was recorded a few times. The V gene is TRBV29-1, the J gene TRBJ1-2, with TRBD1 identical over 9 bases. CDR1 is SQVTM and CDR2 is ANQGSEA in the germline V gene. The CDR3 runs to 13 residues. The J segment lost 0 bases and the V segment lost 7 bases, leaving 3 bases of the junction unmatched. The CDR3 sequence: CSAGQGTNYGYTF. CDR3 nucleotide sequence: TGCAGCGCCGGACAGGGGACTAACTATGGCTACACCTTC.

To note about this clonotype: A junction boundary mismatches the germline segment, possibly from a read error. The chain has TRBV6-1 and TRBJ2-7; D perhaps matches TRBD1 (5 bases). Germline V gene lookup returns CDR1 MNHNS and CDR2 SASEGT. The CDR3 runs 13 residues. CDR3 loop: CASSVVGQGEQYF. CDR3 bases: TGCGCCAGCAGTGTAGTTGGCCAGGGTGAGCAGTACTTC.

This sequence joins TRBV2 and TRBJ2-1; 8 bases are shared with TRBD1. The last part of the DNA fits TRBJ2-7 better; the J call may be wrong. Germline CDR1 is SNHLY and CDR2 is FYNNEI. The CDR3 has 16 residues. The CDR3 here is CASSKTGGSSYNEQYF. CDR3 nucleotides: TGTGCCAGCAGTAAAACAGGGGGGTCCTCCTACAATGAGCAGTACTTC.

This clonotype appeared a few times. The chain employs TRBV20-1 and TRBJ1-5; no reliable D call. Trimming removed 6 bases at V and 5 bases at J, with 11 bases between. Germline CDR1 DFQATT, CDR2 SNEGSKA (reference sequence). CDR3 length: 12 residues. Here the CDR3 reads CSAQRGDQPQHF. The CDR3 bases are TGCAGTGCCCAGCGGGGAGATCAGCCCCAGCATTTT.

The J gene is TRBJ1-6, the V gene TRBV14, with D uncertain. Germline V CDR1 and CDR2: SGHDN, FVKESK. The ends were cut back, 6 bases at V and 5 bases at J, with 14 bases in the middle. CDR3 size: 15 residues. The CDR3 loop is CASSERARDNSPLHF. The CDR3 DNA follows: TGTGCCAGCAGTGAAAGGGCCCGGGATAATTCACCCCTCCACTTT.

There are a few counts of this clonotype. The chain employs TRBV7-2 and TRBJ2-5, with 16 bases matching TRBD2. Trimming took 2 bases from V and 5 from J; bases not matched to a gene: 8. The CDR3 runs to 18 residues. In germline, CDR1 is SGHTA, CDR2 FQGNSA. The CDR3 region is CASSLTPGLAGGRETQYF. As DNA, the CDR3 is TGTGCCAGCAGCTTAACCCCGGGACTAGCGGGGGGGCGTGAGACCCAGTACTTC.

The chain employs TRBV5-1 and TRBJ2-7; D is uncertain. The germline V gene encodes CDR1 SGHRS and CDR2 YFSETQ. Trimming removed 0 bases from V and 2 bases from J, with 12 bases in between. The CDR3 loop spans 15 amino acids. The CDR3 sequence: CASSLVSDGPYEQYF. The DNA of the CDR3 is TGCGCCAGCAGCTTGGTGTCGGACGGTCCCTACGAGCAGTACTTC.

V is TRBV20-1 and J is TRBJ1-4; D not resolved. Germline V gives CDR1 DFQATT, CDR2 SNEGSKA (reference sequence). The CDR3 has 14 residues. The ends were cut back, 0 bases at V and 3 bases at J, with 8 bases in the middle. The CDR3 protein is CSARDFESNEKLFF. The CDR3, as DNA: TGCAGTGCTAGAGATTTCGAATCTAATGAAAAACTGTTTTTT.

This clonotype appeared a few times. The V call is TRBV5-1, the J call TRBJ1-5; tentatively, D is TRBD1 (5 bases). Germline-derived CDR1 and CDR2 are SGHRS and YFSETQ. Between the trimmed V and J ends, which lost 4 bases and 4 bases, there was a span of 15 bases. There are 15 residues in the CDR3. Here the CDR3 reads CASSPGKGANQPQHF. Written as DNA, the CDR3 is TGCGCCAGCAGCCCCGGCAAAGGGGCTAATCAGCCCCAGCATTTT.

This clonotype was seen only a few times. The chain joins TRBV29-1 to TRBJ2-7; TRBD1 aligns across 7 bases. Germline V CDR1 and CDR2: SQVTM, ANQGSEA. After removal of 5 bases from V and 3 bases from J, the junction contained 10 bases not matched to a gene. The CDR3 spans 14 residues. The CDR3 loop reads CSVIIRDRVYEQYF. DNA for the CDR3: TGCAGCGTTATCATTCGGGACAGAGTCTACGAGCAGTACTTC.

This sequence joins TRBV5-4 and TRBJ1-6, with 10 bases lining up with TRBD1. Trimming at V came to 4 bases and at J to 6 bases, leaving 4 bases not matched to a gene. Germline V gives CDR1 SGHNT, CDR2 YYREEE (reference sequence). The CDR3 contains 15 residues. CDR3 coding DNA: TGTGCCAGCAGCCCTAGGGACAGGGGTAATTCACCCCTCCACTTT. Amino acids: CASSPRDRGNSPLHF.

This chain links TRBV20-1 with TRBJ2-5; weak D call: TRBD1 (6 bases). Trimming removed 3 bases at V and 1 base at J, with 15 bases between. CDR1 and CDR2 (germline): DFQATT, SNEGSKA (reference sequence). CDR3 length: 15 amino acids. The DNA for the CDR3 is TGCAGTGCTAGTTTACAGGGACACATCCAAGAGACCCAGTACTTC. Translation gives CSASLQGHIQETQYF.

The chain combines TRBV11-2 with TRBJ2-7; tentatively, D is TRBD1 (6 bases). Germline values: CDR1 SGHAT, CDR2 FQNNGV. The V gene lost 4 bases and the J gene lost 4 bases, with 20 bases spanning the gap. The CDR3 runs 16 residues. The CDR3 DNA follows: TGTGCCAGCAGCTCCCAGACCCCGAACAGGGTGTACGAGCAGTACTTC. Its translation: CASSSQTPNRVYEQYF.

The rearrangement links TRBV29-1 to TRBJ2-1, with TRBD2 matching over 9 bases. Per the germline V gene, CDR1 is SQVTM and CDR2 is ANQGSEA. The CDR3 contains 15 residues. J was trimmed by 6 bases and V by 1 base; bases with no gene match: 7. The CDR3 loop reads CSVEGGGAGVNEQFF. The CDR3 DNA reads TGCAGCGTTGAAGGCGGGGGGGCCGGGGTCAATGAGCAGTTCTTC.

The rearrangement uses TRBV5-1 and TRBJ1-2, with 10 positions matching TRBD1. V gave up 4 bases and J gave up 6 bases; unmatched junction bases: 9. The CDR3 has 15 amino acids. Germline V CDR1 and CDR2: SGHRS, YFSETQ. The CDR3 reads CASSIQGTGANGYTF. The CDR3 nucleotides are TGCGCCAGCAGCATACAGGGGACAGGGGCGAATGGCTACACCTTC.

This clonotype was observed at least ten times. V gene TRBV12-3 or TRBV12-4 combines with J gene TRBJ2-1; 9 nucleotides line up with TRBD2. V trimming: 6 bases; J trimming: 0 bases; junction bases outside the gene matches: 3. This CDR3 comprises 15 residues. The CDR3 loop is CASSLAGTSYNEQFF. In nucleotides, the CDR3 is TGTGCCAGCAGCCTAGCGGGAACCTCCTACAATGAGCAGTTCTTC.

This clonotype has a handful of counts. The CDR3 loop is CASGGTVSYEQYF. As DNA, the CDR3 is TGTGCCAGCGGTGGGACAGTCTCCTACGAGCAGTACTTC. The chain employs TRBV2 and TRBJ2-7; 7 bases align to TRBD1. With V trimmed by 8 bases and J by 0 bases, 4 bases remained unmatched. Germline CDR1 is SNHLY and CDR2 is FYNNEI. The CDR3 spans 13 residues.

This clonotype was seen repeatedly, ten times or more. The chain employs TRBV7-2 and TRBJ2-4, with TRBD2 matching over 11 bases. The CDR3 loop spans 18 amino acids. The germline gives CDR1 SGHTA, CDR2 FQGNSA. The V gene end was trimmed by 3 bases and the J gene end by 1 base; junction bases not matched to a gene: 8. This chain's CDR3 is CASSFGLAGGRAKNIQYF. The CDR3 nucleotides are TGTGCCAGCAGCTTTGGGCTAGCGGGGGGTCGGGCCAAAAACATTCAGTACTTC.